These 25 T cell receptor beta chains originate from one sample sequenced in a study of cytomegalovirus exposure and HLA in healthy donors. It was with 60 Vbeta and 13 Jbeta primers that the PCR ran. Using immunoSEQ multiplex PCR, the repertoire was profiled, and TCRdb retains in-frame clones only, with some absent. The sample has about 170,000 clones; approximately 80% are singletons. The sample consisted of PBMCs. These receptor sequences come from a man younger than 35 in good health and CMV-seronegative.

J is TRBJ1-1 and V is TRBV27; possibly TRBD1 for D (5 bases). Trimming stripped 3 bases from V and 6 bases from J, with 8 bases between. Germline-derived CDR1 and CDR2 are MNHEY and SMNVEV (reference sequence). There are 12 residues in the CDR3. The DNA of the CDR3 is TGTGCCAGCAGTTTGGGGGGGTCTGAAGCTTTCTTT. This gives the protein CASSLGGSEAFF.

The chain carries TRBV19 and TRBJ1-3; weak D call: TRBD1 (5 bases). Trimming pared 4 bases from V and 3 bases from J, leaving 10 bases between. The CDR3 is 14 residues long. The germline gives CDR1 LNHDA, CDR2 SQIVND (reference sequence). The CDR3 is CASSKSGFGNTIYF. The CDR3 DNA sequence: TGTGCCAGTAGTAAATCAGGGTTTGGAAACACCATATATTTT.

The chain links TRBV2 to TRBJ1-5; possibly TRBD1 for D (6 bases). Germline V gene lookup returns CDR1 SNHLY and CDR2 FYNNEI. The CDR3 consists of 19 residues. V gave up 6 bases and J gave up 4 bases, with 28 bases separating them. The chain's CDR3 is CASSVTTGPRSTRNQPQHF. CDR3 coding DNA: TGTGCCAGCAGCGTAACTACAGGGCCCCGCTCCACAAGAAATCAGCCCCAGCATTTT.

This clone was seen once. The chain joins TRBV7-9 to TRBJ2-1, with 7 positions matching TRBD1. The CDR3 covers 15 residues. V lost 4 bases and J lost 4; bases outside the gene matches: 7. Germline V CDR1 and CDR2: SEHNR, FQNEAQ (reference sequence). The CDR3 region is CASSSTRGQYNEQFF. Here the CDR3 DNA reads TGTGCCAGCAGCTCGACGAGGGGACAGTACAATGAGCAGTTCTTC.

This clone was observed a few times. The CDR3 bases are TGTGCCTGGGGGACAGGGGGCCCCGGGGAGCTGTTTTTT. Translating it yields CAWGTGGPGELFF. This chain joins TRBV30 and TRBJ2-2; 12 bases are a match to TRBD1. The ends lost 5 bases at V and 6 bases at J; junction bases unmatched: 1. CDR1 is GTSNPN, CDR2 SVGIG, per germline (reference sequence). CDR3 length: 13 amino acids.

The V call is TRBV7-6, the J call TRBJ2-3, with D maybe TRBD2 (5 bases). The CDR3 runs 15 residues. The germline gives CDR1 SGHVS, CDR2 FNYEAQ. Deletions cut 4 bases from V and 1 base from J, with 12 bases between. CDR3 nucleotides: TGTGCCAGCAGCTCTCTCCGGGGAGGCACAGATACGCAGTATTTT. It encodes CASSSLRGGTDTQYF.

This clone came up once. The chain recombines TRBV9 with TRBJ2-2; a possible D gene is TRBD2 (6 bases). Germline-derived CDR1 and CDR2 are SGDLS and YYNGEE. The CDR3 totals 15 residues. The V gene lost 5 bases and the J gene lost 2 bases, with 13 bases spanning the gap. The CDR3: CASSVSGTNTGELFF. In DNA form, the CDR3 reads TGTGCCAGCAGTGTTAGCGGCACCAACACCGGGGAGCTGTTTTTT.

The CDR3 spells CASSKTGNSNQPQHF. CDR3 DNA: TGTGCCAGTAGTAAAACAGGGAATAGCAATCAGCCCCAGCATTTT. The chain carries TRBV19 and TRBJ1-5, with D maybe TRBD1 (6 bases). V lost 4 bases to trimming and J lost 0 bases, with 10 bases between them. This CDR3 has 15 amino acids. Germline values: CDR1 LNHDA, CDR2 SQIVND (reference sequence).

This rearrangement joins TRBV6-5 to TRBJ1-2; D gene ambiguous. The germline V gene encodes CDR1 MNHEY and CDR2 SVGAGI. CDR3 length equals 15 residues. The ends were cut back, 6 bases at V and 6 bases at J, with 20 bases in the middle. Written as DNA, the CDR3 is TGTGCCAGCAGGCCTCCCACGGCCTTGGGCGATGGCTACACCTTC. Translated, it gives CASRPPTALGDGYTF.

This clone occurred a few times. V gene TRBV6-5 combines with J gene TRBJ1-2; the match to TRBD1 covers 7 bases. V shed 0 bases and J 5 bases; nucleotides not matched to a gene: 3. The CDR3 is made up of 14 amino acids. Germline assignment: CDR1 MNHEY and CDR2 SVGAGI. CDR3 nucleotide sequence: TGTGCCAGCAGTTACTCACAGGGGACTTATGGCTACACCTTC. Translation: CASSYSQGTYGYTF.

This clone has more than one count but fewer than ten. The CDR3 DNA is TGTGCCAGCAGCTACCGGACTAGCGGGAGAACAGATACGCAGTATTTT. Its protein product is CASSYRTSGRTDTQYF. The V gene is TRBV5-6, the J gene TRBJ2-3; 13 bases fit TRBD2. The V gene end was trimmed by 3 bases and the J gene end by 3 bases; junction bases not matched to a gene: 4. This CDR3 is 16 amino acids long. Germline V gives CDR1 SGHDT, CDR2 YYEEEE.

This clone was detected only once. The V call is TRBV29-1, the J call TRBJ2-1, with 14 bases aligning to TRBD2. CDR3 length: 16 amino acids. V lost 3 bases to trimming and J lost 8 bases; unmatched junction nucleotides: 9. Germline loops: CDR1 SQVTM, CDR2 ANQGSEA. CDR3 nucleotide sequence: TGCAGCGTTGAGGGGACTAGCGGGAGTCATTTTGATGAGCAGTTCTTC. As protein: CSVEGTSGSHFDEQFF.

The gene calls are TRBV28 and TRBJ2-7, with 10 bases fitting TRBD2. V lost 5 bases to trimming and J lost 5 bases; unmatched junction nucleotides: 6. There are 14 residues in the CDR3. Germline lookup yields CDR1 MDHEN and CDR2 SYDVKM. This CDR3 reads CASSRVAGGHEQYF. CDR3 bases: TGTGCCAGCAGTCGCGTAGCGGGAGGTCACGAGCAGTACTTC.

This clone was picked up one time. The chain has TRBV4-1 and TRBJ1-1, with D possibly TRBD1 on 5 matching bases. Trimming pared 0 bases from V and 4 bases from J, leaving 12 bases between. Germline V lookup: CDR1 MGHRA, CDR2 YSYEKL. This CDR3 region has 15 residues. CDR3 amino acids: CASSQEERGGTEAFF. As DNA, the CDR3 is TGCGCCAGCAGCCAAGAAGAGCGGGGGGGCACTGAAGCTTTCTTT.

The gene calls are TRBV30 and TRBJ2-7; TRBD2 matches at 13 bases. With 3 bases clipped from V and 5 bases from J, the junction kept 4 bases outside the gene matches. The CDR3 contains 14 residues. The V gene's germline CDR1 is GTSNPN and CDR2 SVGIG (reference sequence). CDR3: CAWSGLAGVDEQYF. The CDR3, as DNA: TGTGCCTGGAGCGGACTAGCGGGAGTCGACGAGCAGTACTTC.

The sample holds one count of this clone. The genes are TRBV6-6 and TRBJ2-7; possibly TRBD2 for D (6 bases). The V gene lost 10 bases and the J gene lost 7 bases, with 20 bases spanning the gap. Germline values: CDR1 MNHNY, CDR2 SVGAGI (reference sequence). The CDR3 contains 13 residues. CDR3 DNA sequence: TGTGCCACCAGAGGGACTGCCCACGGGGAGCAGTACTTC. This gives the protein CATRGTAHGEQYF.

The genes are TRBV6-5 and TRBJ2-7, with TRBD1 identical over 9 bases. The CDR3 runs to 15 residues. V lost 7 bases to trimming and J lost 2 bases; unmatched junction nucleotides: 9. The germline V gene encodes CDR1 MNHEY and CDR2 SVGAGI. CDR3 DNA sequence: TGTGCCAGCATCTCTTCGGACAGGGGCGCCTACGAGCAGTACTTC. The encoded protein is CASISSDRGAYEQYF.

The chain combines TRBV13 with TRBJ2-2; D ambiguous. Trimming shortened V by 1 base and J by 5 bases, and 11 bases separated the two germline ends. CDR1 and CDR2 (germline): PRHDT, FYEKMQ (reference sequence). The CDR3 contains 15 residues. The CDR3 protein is CASSLARYFTGELFF. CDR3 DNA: TGTGCCAGCAGCTTAGCTCGGTACTTTACCGGGGAGCTGTTTTTT.

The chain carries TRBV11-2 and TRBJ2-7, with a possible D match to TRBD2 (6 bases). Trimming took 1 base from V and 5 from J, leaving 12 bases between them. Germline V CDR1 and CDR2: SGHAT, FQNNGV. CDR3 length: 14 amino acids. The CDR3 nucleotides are TGTGCCAGCAGCTTAGTATTGGGAGGTAACGAGCAGTACTTC. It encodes CASSLVLGGNEQYF.

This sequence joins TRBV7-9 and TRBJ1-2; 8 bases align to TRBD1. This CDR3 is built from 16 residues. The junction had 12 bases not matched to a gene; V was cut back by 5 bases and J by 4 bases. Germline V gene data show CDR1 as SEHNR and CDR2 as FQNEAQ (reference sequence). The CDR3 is CASSPRDRPLGYGYTF. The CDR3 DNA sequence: TGTGCCAGCAGCCCCCGGGACAGGCCCTTAGGCTATGGCTACACCTTC. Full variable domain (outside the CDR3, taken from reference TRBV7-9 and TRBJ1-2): DTGVSQNPRHKITKRGQNVTFRCDPISEHNRLYWYRQTLGQGPEFLTYFQNEAQLEKSRLLSDRFSAERPKGSFSTLEIQRTEQGDSAMYLCASSPRDRPLGYGYTFGSGTRLTVV.

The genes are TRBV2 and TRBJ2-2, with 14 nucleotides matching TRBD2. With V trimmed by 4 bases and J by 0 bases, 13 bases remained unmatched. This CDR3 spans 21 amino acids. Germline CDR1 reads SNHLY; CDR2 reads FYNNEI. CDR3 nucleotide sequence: TGTGCCAGCAGTGTCCATACCGGGACTAGCGGGAGAATGACGAACACCGGGGAGCTGTTTTTT. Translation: CASSVHTGTSGRMTNTGELFF. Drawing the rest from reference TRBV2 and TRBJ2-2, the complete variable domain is EPEVTQTPSHQVTQMGQEVILRCVPISNHLYFYWYRQILGQKVEFLVSFYNNEISEKSEIFDDQFSVERPDGSNFTLKIRSTKLEDSAMYFCASSVHTGTSGRMTNTGELFFGEGSRLTVL.

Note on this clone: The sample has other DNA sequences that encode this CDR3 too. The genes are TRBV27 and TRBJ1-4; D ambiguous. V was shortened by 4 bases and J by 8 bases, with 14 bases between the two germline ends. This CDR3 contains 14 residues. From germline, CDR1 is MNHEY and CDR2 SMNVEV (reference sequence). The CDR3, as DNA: TGTGCCAGCAGTTCCTTACCCGAGGGAGAAAAACTGTTTTTT. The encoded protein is CASSSLPEGEKLFF. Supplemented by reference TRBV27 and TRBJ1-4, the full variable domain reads EAQVTQNPRYLITVTGKKLTVTCSQNMNHEYMSWYRQDPGLGLRQIYYSMNVEVTDKGDVPEGYKVSRKEKRNFPLILESPSPNQTSLYFCASSSLPEGEKLFFGSGTQLSVL.

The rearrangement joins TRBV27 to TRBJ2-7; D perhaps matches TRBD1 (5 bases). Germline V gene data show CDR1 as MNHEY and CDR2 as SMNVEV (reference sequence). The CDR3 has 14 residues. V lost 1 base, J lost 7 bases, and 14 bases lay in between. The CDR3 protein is CASSLLRQGREQYF. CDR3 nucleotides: TGTGCCAGCAGTTTATTACGCCAGGGAAGGGAGCAGTACTTC.

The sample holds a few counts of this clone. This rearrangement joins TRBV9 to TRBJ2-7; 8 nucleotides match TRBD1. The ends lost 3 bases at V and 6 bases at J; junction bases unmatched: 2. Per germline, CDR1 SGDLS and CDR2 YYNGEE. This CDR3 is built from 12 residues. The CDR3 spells CASSADRGEQYF. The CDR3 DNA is TGTGCCAGCAGCGCAGACAGGGGCGAGCAGTACTTC. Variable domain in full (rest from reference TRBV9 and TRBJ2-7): DSGVTQTPKHLITATGQRVTLRCSPRSGDLSVYWYQQSLDQGLQFLIQYYNGEERAKGNILERFSAQQFPDLHSELNLSSLELGDSALYFCASSADRGEQYFGPGTRLTVT.

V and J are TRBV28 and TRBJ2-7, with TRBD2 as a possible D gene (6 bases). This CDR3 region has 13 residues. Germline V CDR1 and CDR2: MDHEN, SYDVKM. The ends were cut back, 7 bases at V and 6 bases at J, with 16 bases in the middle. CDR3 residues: CASNTGVGGEQYF. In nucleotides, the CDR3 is TGTGCCAGCAACACGGGGGTCGGGGGCGAGCAGTACTTC.